The clone carrying this T cell receptor (beta chain) was observed many times. MiXCR was run by TCRdb on the RT-PCR reads, yielding one entry per CDR3 protein. The sample lists almost 700,000 distinct CDR3 sequences, 11% to 15% occurring once. Trimming removed 2 bases at V and 2 bases at J, with 6 bases between. The length of the CDR3 is 13 residues. This TCR came from a female donor in good health, serving as a healthy control. The V call is TRBV12-3 or TRBV12-4, the J call TRBJ2-5; D is perhaps TRBD1 (5 bases). Sequencing was performed on memory CD4+ T cells from blood. Here the CDR3 DNA reads TGTGCCAGCAGTTTAAGACAGCAAGAGACCCAGTACTTC. Amino acid sequence: CASSLRQQETQYF.